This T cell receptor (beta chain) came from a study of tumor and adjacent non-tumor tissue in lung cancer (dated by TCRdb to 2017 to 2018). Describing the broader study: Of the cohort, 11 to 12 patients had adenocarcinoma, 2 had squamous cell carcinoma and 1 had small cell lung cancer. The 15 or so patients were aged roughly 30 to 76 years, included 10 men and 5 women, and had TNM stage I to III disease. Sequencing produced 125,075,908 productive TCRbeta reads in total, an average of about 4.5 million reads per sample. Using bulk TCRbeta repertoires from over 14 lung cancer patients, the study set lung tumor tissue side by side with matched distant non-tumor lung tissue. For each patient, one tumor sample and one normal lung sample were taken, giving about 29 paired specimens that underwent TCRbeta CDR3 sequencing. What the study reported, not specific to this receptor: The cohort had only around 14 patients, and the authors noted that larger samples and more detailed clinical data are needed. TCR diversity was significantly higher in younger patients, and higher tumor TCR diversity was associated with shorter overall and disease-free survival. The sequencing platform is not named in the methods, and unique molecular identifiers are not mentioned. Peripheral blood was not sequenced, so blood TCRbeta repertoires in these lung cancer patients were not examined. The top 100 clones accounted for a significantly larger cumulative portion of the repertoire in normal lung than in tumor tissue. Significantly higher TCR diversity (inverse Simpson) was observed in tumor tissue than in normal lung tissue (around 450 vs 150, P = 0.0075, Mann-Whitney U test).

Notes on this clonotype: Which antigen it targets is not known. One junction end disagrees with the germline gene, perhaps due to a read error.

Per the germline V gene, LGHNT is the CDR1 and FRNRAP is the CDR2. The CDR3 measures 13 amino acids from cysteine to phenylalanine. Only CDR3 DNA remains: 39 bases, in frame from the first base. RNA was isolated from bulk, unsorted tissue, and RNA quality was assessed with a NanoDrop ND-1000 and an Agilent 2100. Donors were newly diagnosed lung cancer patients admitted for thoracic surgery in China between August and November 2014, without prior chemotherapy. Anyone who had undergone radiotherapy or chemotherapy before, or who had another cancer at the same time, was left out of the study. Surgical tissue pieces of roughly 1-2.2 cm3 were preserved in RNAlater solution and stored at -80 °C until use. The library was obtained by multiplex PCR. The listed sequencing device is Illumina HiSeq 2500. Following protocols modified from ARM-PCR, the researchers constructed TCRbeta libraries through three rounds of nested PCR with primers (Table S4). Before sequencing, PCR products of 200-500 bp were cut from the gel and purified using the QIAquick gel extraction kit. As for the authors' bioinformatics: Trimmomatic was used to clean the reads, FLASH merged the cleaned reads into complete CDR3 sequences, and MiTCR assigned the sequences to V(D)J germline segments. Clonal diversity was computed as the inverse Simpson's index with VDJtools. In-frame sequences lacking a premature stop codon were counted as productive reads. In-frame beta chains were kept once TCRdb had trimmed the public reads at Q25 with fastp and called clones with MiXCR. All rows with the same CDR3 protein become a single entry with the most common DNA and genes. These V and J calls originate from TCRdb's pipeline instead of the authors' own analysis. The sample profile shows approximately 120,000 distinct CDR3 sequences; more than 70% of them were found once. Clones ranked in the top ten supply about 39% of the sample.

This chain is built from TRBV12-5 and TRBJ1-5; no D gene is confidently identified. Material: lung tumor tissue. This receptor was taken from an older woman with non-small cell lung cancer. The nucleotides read TGTGCTAGTGGTTTGGCTGACACTCAGTCCCAGCATTTT. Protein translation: CASGLADTQSQHF. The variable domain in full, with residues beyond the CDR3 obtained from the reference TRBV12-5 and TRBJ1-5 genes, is DARVTQTPRHKVTEMGQEVTMRCQPILGHNTVFWYRQTMMQGLELLAYFRNRAPLDDSGMPKDRFSAEMPDATLATLKIQPSEPRDSAVYFCASGLADTQSQHFGDGTRLSIL.